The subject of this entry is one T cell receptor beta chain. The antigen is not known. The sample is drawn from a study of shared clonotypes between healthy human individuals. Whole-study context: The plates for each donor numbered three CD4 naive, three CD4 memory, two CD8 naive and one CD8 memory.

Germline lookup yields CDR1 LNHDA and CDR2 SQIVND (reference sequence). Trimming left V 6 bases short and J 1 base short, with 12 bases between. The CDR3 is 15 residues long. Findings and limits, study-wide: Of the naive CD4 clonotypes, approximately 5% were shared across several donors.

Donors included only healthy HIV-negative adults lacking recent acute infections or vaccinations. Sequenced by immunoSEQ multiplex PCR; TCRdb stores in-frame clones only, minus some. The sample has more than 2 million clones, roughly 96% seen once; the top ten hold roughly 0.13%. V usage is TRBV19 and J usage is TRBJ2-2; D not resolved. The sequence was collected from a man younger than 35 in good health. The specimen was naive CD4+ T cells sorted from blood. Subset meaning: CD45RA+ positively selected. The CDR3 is CASRIDGRNTGELFF. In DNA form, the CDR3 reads TGTGCCAGTAGAATCGACGGGCGGAACACCGGGGAGCTGTTTTTT.